This T cell receptor beta chain was obtained from a study of blood T cell repertoires in COVID-19. Study context: Samples came from the United States, Italy and Spain, spanning acute and convalescent COVID-19. The analysed material was cDNA or gDNA that came from T cells, B-cell-depleted T cells, or PBMCs.

Trimming took off 5 bases at V and 4 bases at J, with 11 bases between the two ends. CDR3 length: 13 residues. Germline assignment: CDR1 SNHLY and CDR2 FYNNEI. Seattle's enrolled individuals joined amid active infection and were then monitored longitudinally. Per the original methods: From reference gene primer amplification, estimates of nucleated cell counts were derived. Some clones are missing from TCRdb's copy, which holds only in-frame ones; the method was immunoSEQ multiplex PCR. That table supplies the V and J calls and clone size; D and trimming were determined from the DNA. The table lists approximately 250,000 clones, approximately 86% of them singletons, with approximately 14% in the top ten.

This TCR was sampled from a woman between 70 and 85 years old with COVID-19, enrolled during active disease. The rearrangement uses TRBV2 and TRBJ1-2, with TRBD1 as a possible D gene (6 bases). The sample comprised peripheral blood. CDR3 amino acids: CASSNGTPYGYTF. The CDR3 DNA reads TGTGCCAGCAGTAACGGGACACCCTATGGCTACACCTTC.